The source of this T cell receptor beta chain is a study of cytomegalovirus exposure and HLA in healthy donors. Study results and limitations: Reportedly, fewer N-insertions than the approximately 700-donor mean appeared in an Asian-associated ancestry cluster in a later analysis.

Only a few counts were recorded for this clone. The target antigen is unknown. 60 Vbeta and 13 Jbeta primers were used in PCR. In the authors' workflow: There were tens of millions of unique TCR beta chains by a later count, and about 12 million of them were shared. Sequencing used immunoSEQ multiplex PCR; TCRdb keeps in-frame clones, though not all of them. The D gene and trimming were derived from the DNA, and the V and J assignments and clone size from that table. This sample has roughly 140,000 clones, with approximately 80% found just once. Germline V gene data show CDR1 as MNHNY and CDR2 as SVGAGI (reference sequence). Trimming left V 4 bases short and J 5 bases short, with 7 bases between. This CDR3 has 12 residues.

The chain recombines TRBV6-6 with TRBJ2-3; possible D gene TRBD2, 5 bases. The receptor was derived from a male donor in good health and CMV-seronegative. The sequencing input was PBMCs. Here the CDR3 DNA reads TGTGCCAGCAGTTCCGGGGAAGATACGCAGTATTTT. Translated, it gives CASSSGEDTQYF.